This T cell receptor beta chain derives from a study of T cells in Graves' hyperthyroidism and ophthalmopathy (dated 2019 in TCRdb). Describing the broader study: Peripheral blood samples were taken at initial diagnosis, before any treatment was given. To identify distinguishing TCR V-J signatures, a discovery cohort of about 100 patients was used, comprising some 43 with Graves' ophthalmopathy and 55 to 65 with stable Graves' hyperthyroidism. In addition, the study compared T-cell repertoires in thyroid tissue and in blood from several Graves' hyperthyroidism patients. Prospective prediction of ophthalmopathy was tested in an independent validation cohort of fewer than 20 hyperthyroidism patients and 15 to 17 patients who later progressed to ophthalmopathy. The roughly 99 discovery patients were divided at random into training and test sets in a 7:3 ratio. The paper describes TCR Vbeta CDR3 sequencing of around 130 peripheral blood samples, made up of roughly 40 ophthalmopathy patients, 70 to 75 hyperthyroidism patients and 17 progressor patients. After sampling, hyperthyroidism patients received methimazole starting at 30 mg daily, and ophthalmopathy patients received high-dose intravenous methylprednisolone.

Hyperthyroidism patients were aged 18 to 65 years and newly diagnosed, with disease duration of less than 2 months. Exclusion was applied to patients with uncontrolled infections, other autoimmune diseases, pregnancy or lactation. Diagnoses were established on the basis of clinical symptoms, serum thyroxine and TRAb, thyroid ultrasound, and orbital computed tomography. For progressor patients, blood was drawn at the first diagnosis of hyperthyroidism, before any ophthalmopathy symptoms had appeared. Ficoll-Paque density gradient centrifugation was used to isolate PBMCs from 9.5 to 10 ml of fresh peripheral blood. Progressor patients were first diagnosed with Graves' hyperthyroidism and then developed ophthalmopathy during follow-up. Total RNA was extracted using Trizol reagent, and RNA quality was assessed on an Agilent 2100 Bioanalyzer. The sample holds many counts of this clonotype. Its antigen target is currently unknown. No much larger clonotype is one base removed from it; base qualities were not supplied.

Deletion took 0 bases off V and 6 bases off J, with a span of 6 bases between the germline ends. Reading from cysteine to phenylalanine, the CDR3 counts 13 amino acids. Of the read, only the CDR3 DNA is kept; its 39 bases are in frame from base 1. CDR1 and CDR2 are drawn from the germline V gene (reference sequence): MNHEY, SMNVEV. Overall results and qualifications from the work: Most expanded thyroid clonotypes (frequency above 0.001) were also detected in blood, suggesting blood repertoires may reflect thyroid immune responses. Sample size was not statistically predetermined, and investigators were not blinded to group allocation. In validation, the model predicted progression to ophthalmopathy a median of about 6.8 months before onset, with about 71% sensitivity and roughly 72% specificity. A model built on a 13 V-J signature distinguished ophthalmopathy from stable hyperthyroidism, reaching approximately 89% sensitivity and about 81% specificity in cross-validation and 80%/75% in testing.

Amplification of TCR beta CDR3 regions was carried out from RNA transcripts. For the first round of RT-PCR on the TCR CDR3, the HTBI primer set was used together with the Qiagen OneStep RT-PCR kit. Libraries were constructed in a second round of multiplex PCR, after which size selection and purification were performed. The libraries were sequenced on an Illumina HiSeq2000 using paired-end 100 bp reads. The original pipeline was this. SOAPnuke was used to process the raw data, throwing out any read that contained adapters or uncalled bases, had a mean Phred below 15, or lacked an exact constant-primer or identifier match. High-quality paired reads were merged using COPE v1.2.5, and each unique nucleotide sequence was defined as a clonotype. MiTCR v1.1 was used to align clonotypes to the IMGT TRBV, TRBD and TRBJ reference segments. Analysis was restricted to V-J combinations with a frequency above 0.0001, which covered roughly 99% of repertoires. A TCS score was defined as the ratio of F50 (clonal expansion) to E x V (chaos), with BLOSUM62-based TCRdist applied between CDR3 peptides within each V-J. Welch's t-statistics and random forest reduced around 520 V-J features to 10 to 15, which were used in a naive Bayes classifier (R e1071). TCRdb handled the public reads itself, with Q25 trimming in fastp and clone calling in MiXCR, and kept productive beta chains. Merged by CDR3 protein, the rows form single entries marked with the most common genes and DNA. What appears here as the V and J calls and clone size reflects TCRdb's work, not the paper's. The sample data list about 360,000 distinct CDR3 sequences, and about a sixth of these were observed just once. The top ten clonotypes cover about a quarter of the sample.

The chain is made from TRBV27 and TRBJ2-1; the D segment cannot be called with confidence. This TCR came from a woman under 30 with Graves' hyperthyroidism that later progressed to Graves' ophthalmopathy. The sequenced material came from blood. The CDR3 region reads CASSLSIGNEQFF. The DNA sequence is TGTGCCAGCAGTTTATCCATAGGCAATGAGCAGTTCTTC.